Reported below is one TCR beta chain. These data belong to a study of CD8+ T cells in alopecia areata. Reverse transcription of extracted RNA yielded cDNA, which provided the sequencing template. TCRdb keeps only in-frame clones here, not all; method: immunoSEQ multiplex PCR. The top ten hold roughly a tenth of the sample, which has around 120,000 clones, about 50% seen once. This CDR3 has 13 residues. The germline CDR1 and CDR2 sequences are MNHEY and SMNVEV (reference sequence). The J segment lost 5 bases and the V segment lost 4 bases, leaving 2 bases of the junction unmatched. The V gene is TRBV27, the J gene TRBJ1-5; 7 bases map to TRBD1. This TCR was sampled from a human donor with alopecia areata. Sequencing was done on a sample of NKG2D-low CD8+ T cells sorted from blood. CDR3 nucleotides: TGTGCCAGCAGTTCGACAGGGTATCAGCCCCAGCATTTT. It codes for CASSSTGYQPQHF.